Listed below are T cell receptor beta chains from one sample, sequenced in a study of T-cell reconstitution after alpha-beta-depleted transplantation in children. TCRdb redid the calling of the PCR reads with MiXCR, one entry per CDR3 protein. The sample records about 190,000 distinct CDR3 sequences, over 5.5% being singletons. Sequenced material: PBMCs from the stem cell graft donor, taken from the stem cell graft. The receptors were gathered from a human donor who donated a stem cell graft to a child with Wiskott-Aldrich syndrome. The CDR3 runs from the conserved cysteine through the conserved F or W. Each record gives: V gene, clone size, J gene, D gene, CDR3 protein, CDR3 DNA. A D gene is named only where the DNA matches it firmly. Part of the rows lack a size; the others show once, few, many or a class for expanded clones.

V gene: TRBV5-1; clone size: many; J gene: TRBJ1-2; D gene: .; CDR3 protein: CASSWTGAVGGYTF; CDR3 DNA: TGCGCCAGCAGCTGGACGGGGGCAGTAGGTGGCTACACCTTC
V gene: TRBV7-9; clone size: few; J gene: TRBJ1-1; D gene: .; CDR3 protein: CASSFGVFGDTEAFF; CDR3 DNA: TGTGCCAGCAGCTTCGGAGTCTTTGGGGACACTGAAGCTTTCTTT
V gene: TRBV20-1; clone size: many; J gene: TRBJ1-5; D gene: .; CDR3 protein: CSARNNQPQHF; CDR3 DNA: TGCAGTGCTAGGAACAACCAGCCCCAGCATTTT
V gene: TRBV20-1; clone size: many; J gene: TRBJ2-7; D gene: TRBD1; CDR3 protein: CSASLVEIRQGGEQYF; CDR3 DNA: TGCAGTGCTAGCCTCGTCGAGATTAGACAGGGCGGGGAGCAGTACTTC
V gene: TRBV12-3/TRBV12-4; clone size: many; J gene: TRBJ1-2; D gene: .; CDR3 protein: CASSLRLEGGYTF; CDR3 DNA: TGTGCCAGCAGCCTGAGGCTGGAGGGTGGCTACACCTTC
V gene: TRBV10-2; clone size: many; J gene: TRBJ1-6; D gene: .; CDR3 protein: CASIAELNNSPLHF; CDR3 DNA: TGCGCCAGCATCGCAGAGCTGAATAATTCACCCCTCCACTTT
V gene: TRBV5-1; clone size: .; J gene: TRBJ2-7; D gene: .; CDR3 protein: CASSPRPPGGSSYEQYF; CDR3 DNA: TGCGCCAGCAGCCCTCGTCCCCCAGGGGGGTCGTCCTACGAGCAGTACTTC
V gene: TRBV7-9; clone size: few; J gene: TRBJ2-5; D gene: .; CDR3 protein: CASSVKETQYF; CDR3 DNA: TGTGCCAGCAGCGTGAAAGAGACCCAGTACTTC
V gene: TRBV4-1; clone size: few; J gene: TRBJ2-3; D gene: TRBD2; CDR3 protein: CASSHVTSGGRDTQYF; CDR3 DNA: TGCGCCAGCAGCCACGTTACTAGCGGGGGGCGGGATACGCAGTATTTT
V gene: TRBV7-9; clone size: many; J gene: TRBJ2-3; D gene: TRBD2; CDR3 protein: CASSLSGSTDTQYF; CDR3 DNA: TGTGCCAGCAGCCTTAGCGGGAGCACAGATACGCAGTATTTT
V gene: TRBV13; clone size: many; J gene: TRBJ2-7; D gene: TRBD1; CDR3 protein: CASTPGTGPYEQYF; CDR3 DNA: TGTGCCAGCACCCCCGGGACAGGCCCCTACGAGCAGTACTTC
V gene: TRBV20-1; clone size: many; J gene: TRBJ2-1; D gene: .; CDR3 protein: CSARDPWAGYNEQFF; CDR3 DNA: TGCAGTGCTAGAGATCCCTGGGCCGGGTACAATGAGCAGTTCTTC
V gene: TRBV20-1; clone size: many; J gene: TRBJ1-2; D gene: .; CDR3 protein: CSAPYGYTF; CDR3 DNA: TGCAGTGCCCCCTATGGCTACACCTTC
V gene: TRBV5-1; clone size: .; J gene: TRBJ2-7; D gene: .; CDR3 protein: CASSLRRLGYEQYF; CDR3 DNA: TGCGCCAGCAGCTTGCGCAGGCTAGGGTACGAGCAGTACTTC
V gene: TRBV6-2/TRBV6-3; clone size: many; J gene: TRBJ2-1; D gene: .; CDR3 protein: CASSHRDWSYNEQFF; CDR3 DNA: TGTGCCAGCAGTCACCGGGACTGGTCCTACAATGAGCAGTTCTTC
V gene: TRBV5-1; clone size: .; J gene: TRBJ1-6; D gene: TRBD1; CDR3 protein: CASSLVQGAYNSPLHF; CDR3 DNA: TGCGCCAGCAGCTTGGTACAGGGGGCCTATAATTCACCCCTCCACTTT
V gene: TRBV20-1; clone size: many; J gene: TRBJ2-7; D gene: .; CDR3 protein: CSARDISAYEQYF; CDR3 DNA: TGCAGTGCTAGAGATATATCAGCCTACGAGCAGTACTTC
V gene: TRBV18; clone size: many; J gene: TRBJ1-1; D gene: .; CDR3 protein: CASSQGVDTEAFF; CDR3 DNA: TGTGCCAGCTCACAGGGGGTGGACACTGAAGCTTTCTTT
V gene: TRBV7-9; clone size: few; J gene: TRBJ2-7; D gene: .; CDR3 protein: CASSLERSGHEQYF; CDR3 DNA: TGTGCCAGCAGCCTAGAGAGATCAGGGCACGAGCAGTACTTC
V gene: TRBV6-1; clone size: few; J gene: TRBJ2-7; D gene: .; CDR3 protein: CASTLGPKRIGSYEQYF; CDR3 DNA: TGTGCCAGCACCTTGGGCCCTAAAAGAATAGGCTCCTACGAGCAGTACTTC
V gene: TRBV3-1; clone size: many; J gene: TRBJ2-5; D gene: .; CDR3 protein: CASSPLGKTQYF; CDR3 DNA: TGTGCCAGCAGCCCCCTAGGGAAGACCCAGTACTTC
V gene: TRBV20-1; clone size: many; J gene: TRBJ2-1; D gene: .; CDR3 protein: CSAQDYGLYEQFF; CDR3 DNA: TGCAGTGCTCAGGACTATGGGTTATATGAGCAGTTCTTC
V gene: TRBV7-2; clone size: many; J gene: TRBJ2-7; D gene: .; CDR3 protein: CASSSSLYEQYF; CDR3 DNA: TGTGCCAGCAGCTCCTCTCTCTACGAGCAGTACTTC
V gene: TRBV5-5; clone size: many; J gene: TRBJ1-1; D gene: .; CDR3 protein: CASSLARGEAFF; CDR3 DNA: TGTGCCAGCAGCTTGGCGAGGGGGGAAGCTTTCTTT
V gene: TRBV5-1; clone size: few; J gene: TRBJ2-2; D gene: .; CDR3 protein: CASSLALVNTGELFF; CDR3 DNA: TGCGCCAGCAGCTTGGCGCTAGTGAACACCGGGGAGCTGTTTTTT
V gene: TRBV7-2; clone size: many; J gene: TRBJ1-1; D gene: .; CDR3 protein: CASSLVTSGAFF; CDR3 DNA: TGTGCCAGCAGCTTAGTTACGTCGGGAGCTTTCTTT
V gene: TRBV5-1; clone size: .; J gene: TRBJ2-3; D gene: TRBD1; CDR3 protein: CASSGRGQTTDTQYF; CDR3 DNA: TGCGCCAGCAGCGGACGGGGACAGACCACAGATACGCAGTATTTT
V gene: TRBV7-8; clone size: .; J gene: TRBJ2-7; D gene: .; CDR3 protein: CASSLETSRWEQYF; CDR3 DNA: TGTGCCAGCAGTCTCGAGACAAGCCGCTGGGAGCAGTACTTC
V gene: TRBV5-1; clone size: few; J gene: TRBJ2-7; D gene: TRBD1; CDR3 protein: CASSLWAGTGLHYEQYF; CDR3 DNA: TGCGCCAGCAGCTTGTGGGCCGGGACAGGCCTCCACTACGAGCAGTACTTC
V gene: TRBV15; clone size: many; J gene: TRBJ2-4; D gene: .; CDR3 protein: CATSRGESGKNIQYF; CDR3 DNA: TGTGCCACCAGCAGAGGGGAGAGTGGCAAAAACATTCAGTACTTC
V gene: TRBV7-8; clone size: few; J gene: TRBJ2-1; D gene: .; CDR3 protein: CASSPKVGEAYNEQFF; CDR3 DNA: TGTGCCAGCAGCCCTAAAGTGGGGGAGGCCTACAATGAGCAGTTCTTC
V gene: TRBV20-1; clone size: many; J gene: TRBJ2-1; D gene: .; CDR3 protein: CSAVTYNEQFF; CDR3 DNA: TGCAGTGCCGTGACCTACAATGAGCAGTTCTTC
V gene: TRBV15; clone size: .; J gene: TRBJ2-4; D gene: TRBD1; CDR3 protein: CATSGHRGLAKNIQYF; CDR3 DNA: TGTGCCACCAGCGGTCACAGGGGGCTGGCCAAAAACATTCAGTACTTC
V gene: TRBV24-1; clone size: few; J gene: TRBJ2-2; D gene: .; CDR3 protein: CATSDLSPEDTGELFF; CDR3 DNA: TGTGCCACCAGTGATTTAAGCCCAGAAGATACCGGGGAGCTGTTTTTT
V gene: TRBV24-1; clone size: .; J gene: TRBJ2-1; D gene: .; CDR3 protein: CATSDFREVGNEQFF; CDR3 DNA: TGTGCCACCAGTGATTTTAGGGAAGTGGGGAATGAGCAGTTCTTC
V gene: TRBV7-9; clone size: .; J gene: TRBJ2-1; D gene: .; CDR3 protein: CASSLEGLNEQFF; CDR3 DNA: TGTGCCAGCAGCTTAGAAGGTCTGAATGAGCAGTTCTTC